The sequence of this T cell receptor (beta chain) was determined in a study of blood T cells in healthy people across ages. J lost 5 bases, V lost 5 bases, and 14 bases had no gene match. The CDR3 extends over 16 amino acids. Germline lookup yields CDR1 SGHVS and CDR2 FQNEAQ. Combining a sample-barcoded 5' primer with a J-beta primer mix, a second PCR ran for about 7 to 12 cycles. TCRdb itself ran the 5' RACE reads through MiXCR, one entry per CDR3 protein. The sample consists of about a million distinct CDR3 sequences, 35% to 40% of them appearing once. This clonotype was sampled from a man younger than 35 in good health. The chain carries TRBV7-8 and TRBJ1-2, with 7 bases lining up with TRBD1. Sequencing was carried out using blood. The CDR3 DNA reads TGTGCCAGCAGCGCAGTTGATCTAGGGGGCCAGTATGGCTACACCTTC. Amino acid sequence: CASSAVDLGGQYGYTF.